These 18 T cell receptor beta chains were all obtained from the same sample, sequenced in a study of human T cells and chemical hapten exposure. TCRdb re-called the 5' RACE reads through MiXCR, storing one row per CDR3 protein. The table has 110,000 or so distinct CDR3 sequences, around a fifth seen once. Total RNA was isolated from whole blood that had not been fractionated. All receptors derive from a human donor in good health.

V usage is TRBV30 and J usage is TRBJ2-3; 7 nucleotides agree with TRBD2. V lost 0 bases to trimming and J lost 7 bases; unmatched junction nucleotides: 13. The V gene's germline CDR1 is GTSNPN and CDR2 SVGIG (reference sequence). The CDR3 extends over 16 amino acids. The CDR3 region has the DNA TGTGCCTGGAGTGTCGGGAGGAGGGACGCGAGGAATACGCAGTATTTT. Translation gives CAWSVGRRDARNTQYF.

The chain recombines TRBV28 with TRBJ2-7, with TRBD2 matching 8 bases. Trimming at V came to 4 bases and at J to 7 bases, leaving 12 bases not matched to a gene. The CDR3 runs 15 residues. Germline CDR1 MDHEN, CDR2 SYDVKM. Written as DNA, the CDR3 is TGTGCCAGCAGTTCCACTAGCGGCAGGCCCCGGGAGCAGTACTTC. As protein: CASSSTSGRPREQYF. Based on the CDR3 plus reference TRBV28 and TRBJ2-7, the full variable domain is DVKVTQSSRYLVKRTGEKVFLECVQDMDHENMFWYRQDPGLGLRLIYFSYDVKMKEKGDIPEGYSVSREKKERFSLILESASTNQTSMYLCASSSTSGRPREQYFGPGTRLTVT.

J is TRBJ2-7 and V is TRBV10-3; D gene uncertain. V gave up 4 bases and J gave up 2 bases, with 15 bases separating them. The germline V gene has CDR1 ENHRY and CDR2 SYGVKD. The CDR3 is 15 amino acids. CDR3 in amino acids: CAISAAGSVTYEQYF. CDR3 nucleotides: TGTGCCATCAGTGCTGCAGGTTCAGTAACCTACGAGCAGTACTTC.

The CDR3 DNA is TGTGCCACCGCGGGGCGGGGACCCCAAGACTATGGCTACACCTTC. It encodes CATAGRGPQDYGYTF. This chain joins TRBV28 and TRBJ1-2; a possible D gene is TRBD1 (5 bases). CDR1 and CDR2 from the germline V gene are MDHEN and SYDVKM. Trimming removed 10 bases from V and 3 bases from J, with 21 bases in between. The CDR3 extends over 15 amino acids.

V usage is TRBV12-3 or TRBV12-4 and J usage is TRBJ1-2; D possibly corresponds to TRBD1 (5 bases). The CDR3 loop spans 14 amino acids. Trimming pared 2 bases from V and 2 bases from J, leaving 9 bases between. Written as DNA, the CDR3 is TGTGCCAGCAGTTTATGGGGGAGAAACTATGGCTACACCTTC. Amino acids: CASSLWGRNYGYTF.

The rearrangement joins TRBV13 to TRBJ2-3, with D perhaps being TRBD1 or TRBD2 (6 bases each). The CDR3 spans 13 residues. In germline, CDR1 is PRHDT, CDR2 FYEKMQ (reference sequence). Trimming pared 11 bases from V and 1 base from J, leaving 13 bases between. CDR3: CAGSGARTDTQYF. The CDR3 coding sequence is TGTGCCGGATCGGGGGCGCGCACAGATACGCAGTATTTT.

In its sample, this clonotype was seen once. V gene TRBV7-9 combines with J gene TRBJ1-2; D remains ambiguous. This CDR3 has 13 residues. V lost 0 bases and J 6 bases, leaving 8 bases between the germline ends. CDR1 SEHNR and CDR2 FQNEAQ come from the germline V gene (reference sequence). The CDR3 region is CASSLANADGYTF. The CDR3 DNA sequence: TGTGCCAGCAGCTTAGCGAACGCAGATGGCTACACCTTC.

This clonotype was seen only a few times. This sequence joins TRBV6-2 or TRBV6-3 and TRBJ2-7; D perhaps matches TRBD2 (6 bases). Germline CDR1 and CDR2: MNHEY and SVGEGT. The CDR3 contains 14 residues. The ends were cut back, 1 base at V and 6 bases at J, with 13 bases in the middle. This chain's CDR3 is CASSYLGRAGEQYF. CDR3 sequence (DNA): TGTGCCAGCAGTTACTTGGGCCGAGCGGGCGAGCAGTACTTC.

Only a few counts were recorded for this clonotype. The chain joins TRBV4-1 to TRBJ1-5; D is unresolved. Trimming removed 1 base from V and 4 bases from J, with 8 bases in between. Germline CDR1 reads MGHRA; CDR2 reads YSYEKL. The CDR3 consists of 14 residues. CDR3 nucleotide sequence: TGCGCCAGCAGCCAAGGAGTAAGAAATCAGCCCCAGCATTTT. It yields the protein CASSQGVRNQPQHF.

The rearrangement links TRBV4-2 to TRBJ1-1; TRBD1 matches at 7 bases. CDR1 and CDR2 from the germline V gene are LGHNA and YNFKEQ. This CDR3 is built from 16 residues. J lost 0 bases, V lost 5 bases, and 9 bases had no gene match. CDR3: CASSTQGQNMNTEAFF. The DNA of the CDR3 is TGTGCCAGCAGCACTCAGGGACAGAACATGAACACTGAAGCTTTCTTT.

This clonotype was picked up a small number of times. The V gene is TRBV13, the J gene TRBJ2-7; no firm D call. The CDR3 runs 15 residues. V was cut by 2 bases and J by 4 bases, with 15 bases left in between. Germline V gene lookup returns CDR1 PRHDT and CDR2 FYEKMQ (reference sequence). CDR3 sequence reads: CASSLSRSLIYEQYF. The CDR3 DNA sequence: TGTGCCAGCAGCTTATCACGGAGCCTTATTTACGAGCAGTACTTC.

The chain combines TRBV9 with TRBJ2-5; 7 nucleotides agree with TRBD1. With 1 base clipped from V and 2 bases from J, the junction kept 5 bases outside the gene matches. The germline CDR1 and CDR2 sequences are SGDLS and YYNGEE. CDR3 length: 15 residues. The CDR3 nucleotides read TGTGCCAGCAGCGTATCCGTGACAGGGCAAGAGACCCAGTACTTC. Translation gives CASSVSVTGQETQYF. The full variable domain, in which reference TRBV9 and TRBJ2-5 provide the parts outside the CDR3, is DSGVTQTPKHLITATGQRVTLRCSPRSGDLSVYWYQQSLDQGLQFLIQYYNGEERAKGNILERFSAQQFPDLHSELNLSSLELGDSALYFCASSVSVTGQETQYFGPGTRLLVL.

The table lists this clonotype with a few counts. As DNA, the CDR3 is TGTGCCAGCAGTTTATCTGGGCAACAGCCCCAGCATTTT. Translation: CASSLSGQQPQHF. This rearrangement joins TRBV28 to TRBJ1-5, with D hard to call. CDR3 length: 13 residues. V lost 1 base to trimming and J lost 7 bases, with 8 bases between them. CDR1 and CDR2 (germline): MDHEN, SYDVKM.

This chain connects TRBV29-1 to TRBJ2-3; D gene unclear. The CDR3 has 12 residues. Germline lookup yields CDR1 SQVTM and CDR2 ANQGSEA. With 7 bases removed from V and 2 bases from J, the gap between germline ends came to 10 bases. This CDR3 reads CSAKTTTDTQYF. The CDR3 coding sequence is TGCAGCGCTAAAACGACCACAGATACGCAGTATTTT.

V and J are TRBV29-1 and TRBJ1-3, with 7 bases identical to TRBD1. The trim removed 7 bases at V and 0 bases at J, leaving 9 bases unmatched. CDR1 and CDR2 from the germline V gene are SQVTM and ANQGSEA. CDR3 size: 15 residues. Written as DNA, the CDR3 is TGCAGCGCTGTAGGACAGGAGAGCTCTGGAAACACCATATATTTT. It specifies CSAVGQESSGNTIYF.

The chain recombines TRBV29-1 with TRBJ2-3, with TRBD1 matching over 8 bases. The trim removed 1 base at V and 1 base at J, leaving 10 bases unmatched. The CDR3 loop spans 17 amino acids. Germline assignment: CDR1 SQVTM and CDR2 ANQGSEA. DNA of the CDR3: TGCAGCGTTGAAGTTGGACAGGGAAACAAAGGCACAGATACGCAGTATTTT. Translated: CSVEVGQGNKGTDTQYF.

The chain combines TRBV7-9 with TRBJ2-1; D is uncertain. The CDR3 is 14 amino acids. Germline V gene sequence: CDR1 SEHNR, CDR2 FQNEAQ (reference sequence). V was pared by 2 bases and J by 2 bases, with 7 bases between. CDR3 in DNA: TGTGCCAGCAGCTTATCCGGCACCTACAATGAGCAGTTCTTC. Its translation is CASSLSGTYNEQFF.

This rearrangement joins TRBV2 to TRBJ1-6; D is ambiguous. The V end lost 3 bases, the J end lost 3 bases, and 9 bases lay between the germline ends. Germline values: CDR1 SNHLY, CDR2 FYNNEI. The CDR3 has 15 amino acids. The CDR3 bases are TGTGCCAGCAGTGACCCCAGAGGCTATAATTCACCCCTCCACTTT. Encoded protein: CASSDPRGYNSPLHF. Full variable domain (remainder filled in from reference TRBV2 and TRBJ1-6): EPEVTQTPSHQVTQMGQEVILRCVPISNHLYFYWYRQILGQKVEFLVSFYNNEISEKSEIFDDQFSVERPDGSNFTLKIRSTKLEDSAMYFCASSDPRGYNSPLHFGNGTRLTVT.